One sample yielded the 30 T cell receptor beta chains listed below, sequenced in a study of T cell responses to AZD1222 COVID-19 vaccine. The method was immunoSEQ multiplex PCR; TCRdb's version includes in-frame clones alone and lacks a portion of them. The profile covers fewer than 130,000 clones, with 88% appearing a single time and 1.6% taken by the ten largest. The source was peripheral blood, collected on day 0 of AZD1222 vaccination. The receptors here all came from an adult in good health.

The rearrangement uses TRBV3-1 (or the pseudogene TRBV3-2) and TRBJ2-7; D is possibly TRBD1 or TRBD2 (5 bases each). The CDR3 has 12 amino acids. Germline lookup yields CDR1 LGHDT and CDR2 YNNKEL (reference sequence). V lost 4 bases and J 12 bases, leaving 16 bases between the germline ends. CDR3 DNA: TGTGCCAGCAGCCCAATCCAGGGAGTATCGTACTTC. It specifies CASSPIQGVSYF.

The V and J genes are TRBV15 and TRBJ1-4, with D possibly TRBD1 on 5 matching bases. This CDR3 has 18 residues. The germline CDR1 and CDR2 sequences are LNHNV and YYDKDF (reference sequence). V shed 2 bases and J shed 8 bases, with 24 bases lying between them. CDR3 loop: CATSRTYGRSGRGEKLFF. The CDR3 DNA reads as TGTGCCACCAGCAGAACTTATGGACGATCTGGTAGGGGAGAAAAACTGTTTTTT.

The genes are TRBV7-6 and TRBJ1-6; the match to TRBD1 covers 7 bases. Germline CDR1 SGHVS, CDR2 FNYEAQ. CDR3 length: 14 residues. J was trimmed by 5 bases and V by 5 bases; bases with no gene match: 3. The CDR3 loop is CASSITGDNSPLHF. The CDR3 DNA reads as TGTGCCAGCAGCATTACAGGGGATAATTCACCCCTCCACTTT.

The chain recombines TRBV11-2 with TRBJ2-3; 8 nucleotides align to TRBD2. With 5 bases clipped from V and 3 bases from J, the junction kept 13 bases outside the gene matches. CDR3 length equals 17 residues. Germline CDR1 SGHAT, CDR2 FQNNGV. CDR3 sequence (DNA): TGTGCCAGCAGCCCTCGAGTGCTAGCGGGTCAGACAGATACGCAGTATTTT. Translated, it gives CASSPRVLAGQTDTQYF.

The rearrangement links TRBV18 to TRBJ2-2; 7 positions match TRBD1. V lost 5 bases and J lost 4; bases outside the gene matches: 1. This CDR3 spans 13 amino acids. The germline gives CDR1 KGHSH, CDR2 LQKENI. Written as DNA, the CDR3 is TGTGCCAGCTCAAGGGACAGCACCGGGGAGCTGTTTTTT. Translation: CASSRDSTGELFF.

The chain links TRBV6-5 to TRBJ1-5; D gene unclear. This CDR3 is 14 amino acids long. V was shortened by 6 bases and J by 0 bases, with 9 bases between the two germline ends. Germline V lookup: CDR1 MNHEY, CDR2 SVGAGI. In DNA, the CDR3 is TGTGCCAGCAGAGACCAGGTTAGCAATCAGCCCCAGCATTTT. Residues: CASRDQVSNQPQHF.

This clone was recorded once. The rearrangement joins TRBV10-2 to TRBJ2-5; a possible D gene is TRBD1 (6 bases). The length of the CDR3 is 14 residues. Germline V gene data show CDR1 as WSHSY and CDR2 as SAAADI. Trimming took off 6 bases at V and 4 bases at J, with 15 bases between the two ends. CDR3 nucleotides: TGCGCCAGCAGCCCCAGGGGTTGGGGAGAGACCCAGTACTTC. Translating gives CASSPRGWGETQYF.

As to this clone: Other DNA sequences from this sample encode an identical CDR3 as well. This chain links TRBV6-4 with TRBJ2-3; 14 nucleotides align to TRBD2. The V segment lost 0 bases and the J segment 4 bases; nucleotides outside the gene matches: 0. The CDR3 runs 16 residues. Germline CDR1 is MRHNA and CDR2 is SNTAGT. CDR3 bases: TGTGCCAGCAGTGACTCGACTAGCGGGGGGGCAGATACGCAGTATTTT. This gives the protein CASSDSTSGGADTQYF.

The gene calls are TRBV29-1 and TRBJ1-5; the D is unclear. This CDR3 is built from 13 residues. Trimming took off 6 bases at V and 3 bases at J, with 12 bases between the two ends. Germline V CDR1 and CDR2: SQVTM, ANQGSEA. The CDR3 DNA reads TGCAGCGTATGTCAGGATAACAATCAGCCCCAGCATTTT. This sequence encodes CSVCQDNNQPQHF. The full variable domain, in which reference TRBV29-1 and TRBJ1-5 provide the parts outside the CDR3, is SAVISQKPSRDICQRGTSLTIQCQVDSQVTMMFWYRQQPGQSLTLIATANQGSEATYESGFVIDKFPISRPNLTFSTLTVSNMSPEDSSIYLCSVCQDNNQPQHFGDGTRLSIL.

The chain combines TRBV18 with TRBJ2-5; TRBD1 might be the D (5 bases). Germline V gene lookup returns CDR1 KGHSH and CDR2 LQKENI. The CDR3 runs to 14 residues. The V end lost 2 bases, the J end lost 2 bases, and 9 bases lay between the germline ends. The CDR3 DNA is TGTGCCAGCTCACCATTCGCAGGGCAAGAGACCCAGTACTTC. This encodes CASSPFAGQETQYF.

This clone appeared a single time. This chain uses TRBV15 with TRBJ2-2; 7 positions match TRBD1. The CDR3 runs to 15 residues. CDR1 is LNHNV and CDR2 is YYDKDF in the germline V gene (reference sequence). V trimming: 3 bases; J trimming: 0 bases; junction bases outside the gene matches: 1. The CDR3 DNA reads TGTGCCACCAGCAGGGGACAGCCGAACACCGGGGAGCTGTTTTTT. This encodes CATSRGQPNTGELFF.

CDR3 sequence (DNA): TGTGCCAGCAGCCCGTCGGATTTTAGCAATCAGCCCCAGCATTTT. This gives the protein CASSPSDFSNQPQHF. The rearrangement links TRBV7-9 to TRBJ1-5; D is unresolved. The CDR3 spans 15 residues. Trimming pared 5 bases from V and 0 bases from J, leaving 11 bases between. Germline CDR1 is SEHNR and CDR2 is FQNEAQ (reference sequence).

This CDR3 reads CASSLLAGKGHEQYF. The CDR3 bases are TGTGCCAGCAGTTTACTAGCGGGAAAGGGCCACGAGCAGTACTTC. The V and J genes are TRBV28 and TRBJ2-7; 9 positions agree with TRBD2. The CDR3 runs 15 residues. The trim removed 2 bases at V and 5 bases at J, leaving 7 bases unmatched. From germline, CDR1 is MDHEN and CDR2 SYDVKM. Based on the CDR3 plus reference TRBV28 and TRBJ2-7, the full variable domain is DVKVTQSSRYLVKRTGEKVFLECVQDMDHENMFWYRQDPGLGLRLIYFSYDVKMKEKGDIPEGYSVSREKKERFSLILESASTNQTSMYLCASSLLAGKGHEQYFGPGTRLTVT.

The V call is TRBV16, the J call TRBJ1-2, with D unresolved. The CDR3 has 16 amino acids. V was trimmed by 0 bases and J by 1 base, leaving 12 bases between them. Germline assignment: CDR1 KGHSY and CDR2 FQNENV. The CDR3 sequence is CASSQSRANVNYGYTF. Written as DNA, the CDR3 is TGTGCCAGCAGCCAATCTCGGGCCAATGTTAACTATGGCTACACCTTC.

This clone was counted only a few times. The chain joins TRBV6-5 to TRBJ2-7; tentative D call: TRBD1 (6 bases). The length of the CDR3 is 13 residues. The germline V and J ends were trimmed by 6 bases and 3 bases, with 12 bases remaining between them. CDR1 MNHEY and CDR2 SVGAGI come from the germline V gene. The CDR3 sequence: CASSEGVIYEQYF. The CDR3 DNA sequence: TGTGCCAGCAGCGAGGGGGTTATCTACGAGCAGTACTTC.

The rearrangement joins TRBV6-5 to TRBJ1-2, with 10 bases matching TRBD1. V gave up 5 bases and J gave up 7 bases; unmatched junction bases: 7. Germline values: CDR1 MNHEY, CDR2 SVGAGI. This CDR3 spans 14 amino acids. CDR3 region: CASSRGQGRPGYTF. The CDR3 bases are TGTGCCAGCAGTAGGGGACAGGGGAGGCCTGGCTACACCTTC.

This chain links TRBV6-5 with TRBJ1-2, with unresolved D. V lost 5 bases to trimming and J lost 8 bases, with 15 bases between them. Germline V gene lookup returns CDR1 MNHEY and CDR2 SVGAGI. This CDR3 has 13 amino acids. CDR3 nucleotides: TGTGCCAGCAGTCCCCCGCAGGTCGGCGGCTACACCTTC. It codes for CASSPPQVGGYTF.

The chain employs TRBV18 and TRBJ2-7; TRBD1 matches 8 bases. Germline CDR1 is KGHSH and CDR2 is LQKENI. The ends lost 6 bases at V and 4 bases at J; junction bases unmatched: 11. The CDR3 loop spans 15 amino acids. The CDR3 DNA follows: TGTGCCAGCTCCCGAGGCCCGACAGGGGAATACGAGCAGTACTTC. This encodes CASSRGPTGEYEQYF. Full variable domain (remainder filled in from reference TRBV18 and TRBJ2-7): NAGVMQNPRHLVRRRGQEARLRCSPMKGHSHVYWYRQLPEEGLKFMVYLQKENIIDESGMPKERFSAEFPKEGPSILRIQQVVRGDSAAYFCASSRGPTGEYEQYFGPGTRLTVT.

V and J are TRBV2 and TRBJ1-1; D is perhaps TRBD1 (5 bases). V gave up 6 bases and J gave up 0 bases, with 8 bases separating them. CDR3 length: 13 residues. The V gene's germline CDR1 is SNHLY and CDR2 FYNNEI. This CDR3 reads CASRTDLNTEAFF. The CDR3 coding sequence is TGTGCCAGCAGGACAGACCTGAACACTGAAGCTTTCTTT.

The chain recombines TRBV4-1 with TRBJ1-1, with D tentatively TRBD1 (5 bases). The CDR3 covers 15 residues. Germline-derived CDR1 and CDR2 are MGHRA and YSYEKL. V was pared by 0 bases and J by 1 base, with 9 bases between. CDR3 nucleotide sequence: TGCGCCAGCAGCCAAGATGGGCAGGGGAACACTGAAGCTTTCTTT. This sequence encodes CASSQDGQGNTEAFF.

Comments on this clone: Other DNA sequences within the sample encode an identical CDR3. This chain connects TRBV24-1 to TRBJ2-5; D ambiguous. Germline CDR1 reads KGHDR; CDR2 reads SFDVKD. The ends were cut back, 5 bases at V and 3 bases at J, with 12 bases in the middle. The CDR3 length is 14 residues. The CDR3 loop is CATSGPRWEETQYF. DNA of the CDR3: TGTGCCACCAGTGGACCCAGGTGGGAAGAGACCCAGTACTTC.

This clone was seen a few times. The V call is TRBV10-1, the J call TRBJ2-7; D is possibly TRBD1 (5 bases). Trimming took 6 bases from V and 3 from J, leaving 15 bases between them. This CDR3 is built from 14 residues. CDR1 and CDR2 (germline): WNHNN, SYGVQD (reference sequence). CDR3 loop: CASSPALQGYEQYF. CDR3 DNA: TGCGCCAGCAGCCCCGCACTGCAGGGCTACGAGCAGTACTTC.

This clone was seen a single time. This rearrangement joins TRBV3-1 (or the pseudogene TRBV3-2) to TRBJ2-7; no firm D call. The germline gives CDR1 LGHDT, CDR2 YNNKEL (reference sequence). Trimming took 4 bases from V and 0 from J, leaving 10 bases between them. This CDR3 contains 14 residues. CDR3 DNA sequence: TGTGCCAGCAGCCCCCTCCCAGTCTCCTACGAGCAGTACTTC. It encodes CASSPLPVSYEQYF.

CDR3 region: CAISESDRGETQYF. For the CDR3, the DNA is TGTGCCATCAGTGAGTCCGACAGGGGAGAGACCCAGTACTTC. This chain connects TRBV10-3 to TRBJ2-5, with 8 positions matching TRBD1. The CDR3 consists of 14 residues. Germline CDR1 reads ENHRY; CDR2 reads SYGVKD. With V trimmed by 0 bases and J by 4 bases, 1 base remained unmatched.

V gene TRBV2 combines with J gene TRBJ1-4; possibly TRBD1 for D (5 bases). Germline CDR1 reads SNHLY; CDR2 reads FYNNEI. CDR3 length: 14 amino acids. Trimming pared 4 bases from V and 8 bases from J, leaving 14 bases between. This CDR3 is CASSGRLGEEKLFF. The CDR3 coding sequence is TGTGCCAGCAGTGGAAGGTTAGGGGAAGAAAAACTGTTTTTT. The entire variable domain, with the rest obtained from reference TRBV2 and TRBJ1-4, is as follows: EPEVTQTPSHQVTQMGQEVILRCVPISNHLYFYWYRQILGQKVEFLVSFYNNEISEKSEIFDDQFSVERPDGSNFTLKIRSTKLEDSAMYFCASSGRLGEEKLFFGSGTQLSVL.

The chain has TRBV18 and TRBJ2-7, with unresolved D. Trimming removed 3 bases from V and 4 bases from J, with 4 bases in between. The CDR3 is 11 amino acids. In germline, CDR1 is KGHSH, CDR2 LQKENI. CDR3 residues: CASSPLYEQYF. The CDR3 DNA follows: TGTGCCAGCTCACCCCTATACGAGCAGTACTTC.

The chain has TRBV12-3 or TRBV12-4 and TRBJ1-1, with no clear D. The CDR3 is made up of 13 amino acids. V dropped 6 bases and J dropped 1 base, with 9 bases sitting between them. The CDR3 loop is CASRPSENTEAFF. In DNA, the CDR3 is TGTGCCAGCAGACCCTCAGAGAACACTGAAGCTTTCTTT.

The chain combines TRBV5-5 with TRBJ1-5, with a tentative D call TRBD1 (5 bases). Germline V gives CDR1 SGHKS, CDR2 YYEKEE (reference sequence). V was cut by 6 bases and J by 1 base, with 8 bases left in between. This CDR3 has 13 residues. Here the CDR3 DNA reads TGTGCCAGCAACCGGGACAGCAATCAGCCCCAGCATTTT. It codes for CASNRDSNQPQHF.

The V call is TRBV15, the J call TRBJ2-7; no definite D call. CDR3 length equals 12 residues. Germline lookup yields CDR1 LNHNV and CDR2 YYDKDF (reference sequence). V was cut by 5 bases and J by 4 bases, with 9 bases left in between. The CDR3 nucleotides read TGTGCCACCAGCCTCGGGTTTTACGAGCAGTACTTC. It codes for CATSLGFYEQYF.

J is TRBJ2-1 and V is TRBV4-2; D call uncertain. CDR1 is LGHNA and CDR2 is YNFKEQ in the germline V gene. V was cut by 4 bases and J by 10 bases, with 14 bases left in between. This CDR3 has 13 residues. The CDR3 DNA reads as TGTGCCAGCAGCCCCACCGGGCCGGCGGAGCAGTTCTTC. This encodes CASSPTGPAEQFF.